This T cell receptor (beta chain) is from a study of blood T cell repertoires in COVID-19. This table comes from immunoSEQ multiplex PCR, and its TCRdb copy is limited to in-frame clones, with some not included. This table has some 150,000 clones, 70% to 90% appearing once. Germline CDR1 KGHSH, CDR2 LQKENI. V gave up 4 bases and J gave up 5 bases, with 15 bases separating them. The CDR3 has 15 residues. The TCR originated in an older woman with COVID-19, enrolled during active disease. This chain joins TRBV18 and TRBJ2-1, with D tentatively TRBD1 (6 bases). The source material was peripheral blood. The CDR3 loop reads CASSLTDSKHNEQFF. The DNA of the CDR3 is TGTGCCAGCTCACTGACGGACAGCAAACACAATGAGCAGTTCTTC. Filled out from reference TRBV18 and TRBJ2-1, the complete variable domain reads NAGVMQNPRHLVRRRGQEARLRCSPMKGHSHVYWYRQLPEEGLKFMVYLQKENIIDESGMPKERFSAEFPKEGPSILRIQQVVRGDSAAYFCASSLTDSKHNEQFFGPGTRLTVL.